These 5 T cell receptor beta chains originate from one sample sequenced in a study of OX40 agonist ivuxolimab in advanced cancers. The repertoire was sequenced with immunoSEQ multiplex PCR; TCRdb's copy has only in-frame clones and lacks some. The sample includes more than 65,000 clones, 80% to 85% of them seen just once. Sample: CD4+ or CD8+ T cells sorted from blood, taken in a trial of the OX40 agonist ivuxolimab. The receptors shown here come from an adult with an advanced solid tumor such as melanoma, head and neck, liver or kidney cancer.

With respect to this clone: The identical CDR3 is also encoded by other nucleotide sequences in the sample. The CDR3 loop is CASSFNSYNEQFF. The CDR3 nucleotides read TGCGCCAGCAGCTTTAACTCCTACAATGAGCAGTTCTTC. The rearrangement links TRBV5-1 to TRBJ2-1, with unresolved D. The CDR3 contains 13 residues. Germline-derived CDR1 and CDR2 are SGHRS and YFSETQ. V lost 2 bases and J 0 bases, leaving 3 bases between the germline ends.

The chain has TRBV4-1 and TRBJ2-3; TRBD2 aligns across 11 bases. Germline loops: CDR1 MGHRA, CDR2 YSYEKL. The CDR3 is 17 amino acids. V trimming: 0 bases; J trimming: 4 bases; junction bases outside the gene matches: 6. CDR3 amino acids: CASSQDQVAGGADTQYF. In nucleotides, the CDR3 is TGCGCCAGCAGCCAAGATCAGGTAGCGGGGGGGGCAGATACGCAGTATTTT.

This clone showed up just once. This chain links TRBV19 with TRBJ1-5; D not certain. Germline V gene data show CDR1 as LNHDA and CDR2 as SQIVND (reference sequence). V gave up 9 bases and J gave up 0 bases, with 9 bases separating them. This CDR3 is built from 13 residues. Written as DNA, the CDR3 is TGTGCCAGCGCTTGGGGTAGCAATCAGCCCCAGCATTTT. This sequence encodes CASAWGSNQPQHF.

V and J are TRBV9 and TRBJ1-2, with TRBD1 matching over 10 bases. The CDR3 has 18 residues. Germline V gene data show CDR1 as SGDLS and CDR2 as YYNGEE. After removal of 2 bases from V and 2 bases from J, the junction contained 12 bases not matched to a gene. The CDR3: CASSVDPGQGSGNYGYTF. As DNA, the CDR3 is TGTGCCAGCAGCGTCGACCCGGGACAGGGGAGCGGAAACTATGGCTACACCTTC.

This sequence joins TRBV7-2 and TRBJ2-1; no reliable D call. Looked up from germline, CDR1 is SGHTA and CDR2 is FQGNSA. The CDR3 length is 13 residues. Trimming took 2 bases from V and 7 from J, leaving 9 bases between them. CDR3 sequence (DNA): TGTGCCAGCAGCTTACCACGAATAAATGAGCAGTTCTTC. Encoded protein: CASSLPRINEQFF.